The TCR beta chain described here comes from a study of T-cell memory formation after mild COVID-19 (dated by TCRdb to the early 2020s). For the wider study: Most TCR sequence clusters were specific to one of the two donors. In a couple of donors, T-cell clones that expanded and contracted after mild COVID-19 were tracked by sequencing TCRalpha and TCRbeta repertoires over time. The cohort was made up of two young adult volunteers, one female and one male, who were previously healthy. Here is what the overall study found, with its caveats: From day 15 to 85, contracting clones showed balanced CD4/CD8 phenotypes, whereas a second wave of clones that expanded from day 15 to 37 leaned towards CD4+. The detection of some responding clones in pre-infection memory suggests that pre-existing cross-reactive memory T cells joined the SARS-CoV-2 response. SARS-CoV-2 specificity was not confirmed for the second-wave clones peaking on day 37. Contracting CD4+ clones turned up mainly in the CM and EM memory subsets, whereas EMRA was where CD8+ clones were enriched. The study covered only a couple of mild cases, and larger cohorts including severe cases with pre-infection samples were considered necessary.

The CDR3 holds 15 amino acids from the cysteine to the phenylalanine. Only the CDR3 portion is preserved as DNA: 45 bases, with reading frame beginning at the first base. Cut back by 0 bases and 0 bases, the V and J ends lie 9 bases apart. From the germline V gene (reference sequence), CDR1 is DFQATT and CDR2 is SNEGSKA. This clonotype has only a few counts. The target of this receptor is not known. Per-nucleotide qualities are absent, and no much larger clonotype sits a single base away. Ficoll-Paque density gradient centrifugation was used to isolate PBMCs. The sequencer was an Illumina NovaSeq 6000. Using 5'RACE with constant-segment primers, TCRalpha and TCRbeta cDNA libraries were constructed, with sample barcodes and unique molecular identifiers added in the process. Trizol reagent was used to extract RNA from every sample. Library amplification was performed in two PCR steps, and a second sample barcode and Illumina TruSeq adapters were introduced in the second step. Libraries were sequenced on an Illumina NovaSeq with 2 x 150 bp paired-end reads. For the original study's pipeline: The reads were demultiplexed and collapsed into UMI-guided consensus sequences using migec v1.2.7. Using mixcr v2.1.11, UMI consensuses were aligned to TRA and TRB V and J templates and then assembled into clonotypes. A clonotype was counted as expanded or contracted only when both edgeR and NoisET called the clonotype significant, with the noise models trained on biological replicates. For edgeR calls, a false discovery rate-adjusted p below 0.01 and a log2 fold-change threshold of 1 were applied. As an exploratory analysis of dynamics, max-normalized trajectories of the 1000 most abundant clonotypes were examined by PCA with hierarchical clustering. Separately sequenced CD4+ and CD8+ repertoires were used to assign a CD4 or CD8 phenotype to each responding clone. Using fastp at Q25 and MiXCR, TCRdb reprocessed the public reads and kept productive beta chains. Each CDR3 protein gets just one entry, which takes the most common genes and DNA from the rows behind it. In this record, the V and J calls reflect TCRdb's handling and not the investigators' own analysis. The sample table holds about 420,000 distinct CDR3 sequences, of which under 25% were seen once. The top ten clonotypes cover roughly 13% of the sample.

Sequences were obtained from PBMCs or a T cell subset sorted from them (not recorded which). Recombination joined TRBV20-1 with TRBJ2-1; the D segment could be TRBD2, given 5 matching bases. This TCR came from an adult woman who had mild COVID-19 (a few samples of this study predate the infection). The sample titles of this study are shuffled in the database, so cell type and time point are left out; the donor was told from shared clones. The CDR3 amino acid sequence is: CSARDVASSYNEQFF. The DNA sequence follows: TGCAGTGCTAGAGATGTAGCGAGCTCCTACAATGAGCAGTTCTTC.